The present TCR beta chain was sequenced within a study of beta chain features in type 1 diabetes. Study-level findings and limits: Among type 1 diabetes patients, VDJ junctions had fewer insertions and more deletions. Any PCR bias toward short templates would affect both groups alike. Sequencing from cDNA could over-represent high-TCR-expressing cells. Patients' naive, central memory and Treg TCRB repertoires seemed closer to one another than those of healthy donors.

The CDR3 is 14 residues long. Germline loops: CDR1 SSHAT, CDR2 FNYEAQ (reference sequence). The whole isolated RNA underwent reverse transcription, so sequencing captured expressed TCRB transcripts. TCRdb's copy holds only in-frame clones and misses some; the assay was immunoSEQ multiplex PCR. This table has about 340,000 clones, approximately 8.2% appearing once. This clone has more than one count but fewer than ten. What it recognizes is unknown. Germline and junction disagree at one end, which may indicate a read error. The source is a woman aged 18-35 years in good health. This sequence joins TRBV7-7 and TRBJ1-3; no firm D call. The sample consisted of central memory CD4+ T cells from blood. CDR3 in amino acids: CASSFCDSGNTIYF. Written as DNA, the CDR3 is TGTGCTAGCAGCTTTTGTGACTCTGGAAACACCATATATTTT. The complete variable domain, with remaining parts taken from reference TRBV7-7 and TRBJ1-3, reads GAGVSQSPRYKVTKRGQDVTLRCDPISSHATLYWYQQALGQGPEFLTYFNYEAQPDKSGLPSDRFSAERPEGSISTLTIQRTEQRDSAMYRCASSFCDSGNTIYFGEGSWLTVV.